The clone carrying this T cell receptor (beta chain) was observed a single time. This record comes from a study of shared clonotypes between healthy human individuals. Produced via immunoSEQ multiplex PCR; TCRdb's table is partial and in-frame only. The profile shows approximately 2,300,000 clones, 85% to 95% of them singletons. Sequences were obtained from naive CD4+ T cells from PBMCs. The sample's subset: CD45RA+ positively selected. This clonotype was obtained from a man in his late teens or twenties in good health. Some clones in this sample may be carry-over from other donors' samples.

The CDR3 nucleotides read TGTGCCAGCAGCGTCAGCTGGGGAACGTGGGGAAACACCATATATTTT. Protein sequence: CASSVSWGTWGNTIYF. The V gene is TRBV9, the J gene TRBJ1-3, with D uncertain. CDR1 SGDLS and CDR2 YYNGEE come from the germline V gene. The CDR3 spans 16 residues. Trimming removed 2 bases at V and 4 bases at J, with 16 bases between. Using reference TRBV9 and TRBJ1-3 for the parts outside the CDR3, the full variable domain is DSGVTQTPKHLITATGQRVTLRCSPRSGDLSVYWYQQSLDQGLQFLIQYYNGEERAKGNILERFSAQQFPDLHSELNLSSLELGDSALYFCASSVSWGTWGNTIYFGEGSWLTVV.